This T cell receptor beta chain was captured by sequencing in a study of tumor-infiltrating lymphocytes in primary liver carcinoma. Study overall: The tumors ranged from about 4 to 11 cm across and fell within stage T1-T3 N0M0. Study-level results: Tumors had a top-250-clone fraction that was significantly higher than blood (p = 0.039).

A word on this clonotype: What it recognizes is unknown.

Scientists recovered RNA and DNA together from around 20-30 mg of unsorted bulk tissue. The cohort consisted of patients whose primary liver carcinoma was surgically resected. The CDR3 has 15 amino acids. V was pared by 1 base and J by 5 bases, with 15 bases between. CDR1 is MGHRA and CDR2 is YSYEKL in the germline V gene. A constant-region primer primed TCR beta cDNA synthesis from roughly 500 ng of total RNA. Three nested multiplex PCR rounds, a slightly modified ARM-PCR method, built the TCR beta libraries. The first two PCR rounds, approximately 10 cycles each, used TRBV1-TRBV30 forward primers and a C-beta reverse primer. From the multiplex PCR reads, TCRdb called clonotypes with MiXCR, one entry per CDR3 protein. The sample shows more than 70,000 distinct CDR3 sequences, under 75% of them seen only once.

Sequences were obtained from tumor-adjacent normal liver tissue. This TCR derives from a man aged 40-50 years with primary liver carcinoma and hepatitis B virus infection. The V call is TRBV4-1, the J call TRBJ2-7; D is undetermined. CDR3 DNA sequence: TGCGCCAGCAGCCAAGGGACCCCGGGCGTCCACGAGCAGTACTTC. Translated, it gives CASSQGTPGVHEQYF.